This T cell receptor (beta chain) was captured in a study of cytomegalovirus exposure and HLA in healthy donors. Primers included in the PCR were 60 Vbeta and 13 Jbeta primers. Clones were read by immunoSEQ multiplex PCR, and TCRdb kept only the in-frame ones, dropping some. The profile shows some 160,000 clones, more than 60% of them singletons. As for this clone: Its antigen is as yet unknown.

V lost 3 bases to trimming and J lost 4 bases, with 19 bases between them. The length of the CDR3 is 16 residues. The germline gives CDR1 GTSNPN, CDR2 SVGIG (reference sequence). Overall study results and limits: The likely origin of a cluster of highly shared sequence variants was a sequencing artifact. The study listed 150 to 200 cytomegalovirus-associated TCR beta chains. The availability of immune exposure information extended only to CMV serostatus. Most TCR sequences proved rare, with some public TCRs found in many donors.

The sequenced material came from PBMCs. The receptor comes from a woman between 40 and 50 years old in good health and CMV-seropositive. V is TRBV30 and J is TRBJ1-3, with TRBD1 as a possible D gene (5 bases). The CDR3 region is CAWSPTVGGSGNTIYF. DNA of the CDR3: TGTGCCTGGAGCCCCACCGTGGGGGGATCGGGAAACACCATATATTTT.